This T cell receptor beta chain originates from a study of a mutant IDH1 vaccine in newly diagnosed glioma. Whole-study context: Patients came in for eight vaccinations, in weeks 1, 3, 5, 7, 11, 15, 19 and 23. Patients received vaccination from 4-6 weeks after radiotherapy alone, or with temozolomide cycles.

The V end lost 3 bases, the J end lost 1 base, and 7 bases lay between the germline ends. Looked up from germline, CDR1 is SGHKS and CDR2 is YYEKEE (reference sequence). The CDR3 contains 13 residues. As for time point: week 5, during vaccination. Each vaccine dose was 300 ug of mutant IDH1 20-mer peptide, with topical imiquimod. Study results and limitations: Of the patients, roughly 95% had vaccine-induced immune responses. Pseudoprogression seemed unrelated to changes in top peripheral T cell clonotypes.

The data were produced by immunoSEQ multiplex PCR, yet TCRdb's version contains in-frame clones alone and is incomplete. The repertoire holds roughly 34,000 clones, with 50% to 60% as singletons. On this clone: Its cognate antigen is unknown.

The source of this sequence is a woman between 18 and 29 years old with glioma. The source material was PBMCs, sampled from a glioma patient whose treatment included an IDH1 peptide vaccine. This chain joins TRBV5-5 and TRBJ1-1; D is unresolved. CDR3 loop: CASSSSGNTEAFF. For the CDR3, the DNA is TGTGCCAGCAGCTCCAGTGGGAACACTGAAGCTTTCTTT.